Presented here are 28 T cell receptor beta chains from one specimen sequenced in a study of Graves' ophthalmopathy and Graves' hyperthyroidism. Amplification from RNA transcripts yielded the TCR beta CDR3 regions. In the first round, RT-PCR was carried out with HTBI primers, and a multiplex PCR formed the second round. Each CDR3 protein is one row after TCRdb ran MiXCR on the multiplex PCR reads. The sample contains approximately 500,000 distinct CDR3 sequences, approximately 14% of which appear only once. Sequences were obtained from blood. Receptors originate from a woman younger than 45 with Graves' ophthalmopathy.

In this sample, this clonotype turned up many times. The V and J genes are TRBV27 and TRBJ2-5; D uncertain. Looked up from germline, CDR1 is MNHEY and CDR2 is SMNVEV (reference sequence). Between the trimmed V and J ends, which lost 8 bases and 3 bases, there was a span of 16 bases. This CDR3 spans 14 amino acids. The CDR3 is CASRPRTGKETQYF. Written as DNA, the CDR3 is TGTGCCAGCCGACCTCGCACCGGAAAAGAGACCCAGTACTTC.

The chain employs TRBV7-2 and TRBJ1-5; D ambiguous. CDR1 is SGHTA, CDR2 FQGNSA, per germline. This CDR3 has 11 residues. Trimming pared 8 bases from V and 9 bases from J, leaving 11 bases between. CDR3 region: CASSSGGPQHF. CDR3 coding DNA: TGTGCCAGCTCCAGCGGCGGGCCCCAGCATTTT.

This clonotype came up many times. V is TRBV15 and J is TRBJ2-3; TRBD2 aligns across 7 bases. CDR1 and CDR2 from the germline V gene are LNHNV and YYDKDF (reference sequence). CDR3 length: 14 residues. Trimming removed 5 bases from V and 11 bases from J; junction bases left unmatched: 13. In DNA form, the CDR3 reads TGTGCCACCAGCGGTGCAGGGAGGGCTGGAGGGCAGTATTTT. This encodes CATSGAGRAGGQYF.

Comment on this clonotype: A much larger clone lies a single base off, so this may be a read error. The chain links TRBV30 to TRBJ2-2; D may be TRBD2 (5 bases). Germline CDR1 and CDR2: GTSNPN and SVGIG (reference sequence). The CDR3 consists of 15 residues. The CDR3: CAWSVRQTNTRELFF. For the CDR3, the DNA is TGTGCCTGGAGTGTACGTCAGACTAACACCAGGGAGCTGTTTTTT.

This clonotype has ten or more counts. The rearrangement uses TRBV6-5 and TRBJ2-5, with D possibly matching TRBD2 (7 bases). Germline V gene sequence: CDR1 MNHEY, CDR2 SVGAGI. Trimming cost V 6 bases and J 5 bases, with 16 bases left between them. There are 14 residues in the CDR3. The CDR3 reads CASRYGGPLETQYF. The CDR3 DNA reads TGTGCCAGCAGGTACGGGGGGCCGTTGGAGACCCAGTACTTC.

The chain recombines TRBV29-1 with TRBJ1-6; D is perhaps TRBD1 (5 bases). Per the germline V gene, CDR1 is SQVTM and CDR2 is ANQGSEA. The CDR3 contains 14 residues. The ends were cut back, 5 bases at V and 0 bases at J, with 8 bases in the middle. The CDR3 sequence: CSVRGTSYNSPLHF. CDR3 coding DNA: TGCAGCGTTCGCGGGACCTCCTATAATTCACCCCTCCACTTT.

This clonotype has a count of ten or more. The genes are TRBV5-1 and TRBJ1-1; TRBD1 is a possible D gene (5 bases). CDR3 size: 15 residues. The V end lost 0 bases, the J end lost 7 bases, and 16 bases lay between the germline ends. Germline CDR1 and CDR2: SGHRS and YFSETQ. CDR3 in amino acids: CASSLGPGPGGEAFF. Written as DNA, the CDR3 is TGCGCCAGCAGCTTGGGCCCGGGACCCGGGGGTGAAGCTTTCTTT.

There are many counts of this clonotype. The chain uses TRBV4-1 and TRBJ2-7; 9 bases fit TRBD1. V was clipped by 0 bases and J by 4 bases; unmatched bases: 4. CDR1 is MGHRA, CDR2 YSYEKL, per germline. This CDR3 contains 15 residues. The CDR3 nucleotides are TGCGCCAGCAGCCAAGAAGGGACAGGGCAATACGAGCAGTACTTC. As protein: CASSQEGTGQYEQYF.

The CDR3 DNA reads as TGTGCCAGCAGCTGGCAAACAGGGGGCGCGGCTGAAGCTTTCTTT. Translated, it gives CASSWQTGGAAEAFF. This chain uses TRBV4-2 with TRBJ1-1; TRBD1 aligns across 9 bases. The CDR3 extends over 15 amino acids. V gave up 5 bases and J gave up 6 bases; unmatched junction bases: 10. CDR1 and CDR2 from the germline V gene are LGHNA and YNFKEQ.

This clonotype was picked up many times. The CDR3 region is CASSTTGTGQPQHF. Here the CDR3 DNA reads TGTGCCAGTAGTACCACAGGGACGGGGCAGCCCCAGCATTTT. V and J are TRBV19 and TRBJ1-5, with a tentative D call TRBD1 (6 bases). V lost 4 bases to trimming and J lost 7 bases, with 14 bases between them. Germline-derived CDR1 and CDR2 are LNHDA and SQIVND (reference sequence). The CDR3 length is 14 residues.

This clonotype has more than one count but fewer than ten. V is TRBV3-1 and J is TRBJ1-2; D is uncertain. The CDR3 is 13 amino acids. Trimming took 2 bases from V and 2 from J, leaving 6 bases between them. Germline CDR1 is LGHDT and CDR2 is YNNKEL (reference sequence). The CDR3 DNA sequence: TGTGCCAGCAGCCAAATGGACAACTATGGCTACACCTTC. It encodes CASSQMDNYGYTF. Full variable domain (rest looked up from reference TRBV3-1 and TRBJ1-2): DTAVSQTPKYLVTQMGNDKSIKCEQNLGHDTMYWYKQDSKKFLKIMFSYNNKELIINETVPNRFSPKSPDKAHLNLHINSLELGDSAVYFCASSQMDNYGYTFGSGTRLTVV.

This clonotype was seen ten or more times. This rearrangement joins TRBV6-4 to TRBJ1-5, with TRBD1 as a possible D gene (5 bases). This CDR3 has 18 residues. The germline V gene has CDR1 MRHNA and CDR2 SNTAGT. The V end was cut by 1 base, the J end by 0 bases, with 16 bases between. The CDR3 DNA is TGTGCCAGCAGTGACTGGGGGGTAACAGATTATAGCAATCAGCCCCAGCATTTT. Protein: CASSDWGVTDYSNQPQHF.

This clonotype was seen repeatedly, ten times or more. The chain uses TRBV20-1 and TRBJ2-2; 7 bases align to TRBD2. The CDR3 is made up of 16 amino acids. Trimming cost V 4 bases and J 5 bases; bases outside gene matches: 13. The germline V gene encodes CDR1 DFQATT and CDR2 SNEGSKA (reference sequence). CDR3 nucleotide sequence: TGCAGTGCTATACTCTATGGACTAGGGGTGACCGGGGAGCTGTTTTTT. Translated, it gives CSAILYGLGVTGELFF.

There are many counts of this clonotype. This CDR3 is CATSRDSGRNTEAFF. The CDR3 nucleotides read TGTGCCACCAGCAGAGATTCAGGCCGGAACACTGAAGCTTTCTTT. This sequence joins TRBV15 and TRBJ1-1; D unclear. Germline loops: CDR1 LNHNV, CDR2 YYDKDF (reference sequence). V was shortened by 0 bases and J by 1 base, with 9 bases between the two germline ends. The CDR3 has 15 amino acids.

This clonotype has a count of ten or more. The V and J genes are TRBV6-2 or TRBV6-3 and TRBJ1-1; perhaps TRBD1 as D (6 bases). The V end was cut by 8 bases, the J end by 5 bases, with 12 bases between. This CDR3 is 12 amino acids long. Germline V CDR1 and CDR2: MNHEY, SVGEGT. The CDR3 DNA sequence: TGTGCCAGCGGGCAGGGGTATACTGAAGCTTTCTTT. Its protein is CASGQGYTEAFF.

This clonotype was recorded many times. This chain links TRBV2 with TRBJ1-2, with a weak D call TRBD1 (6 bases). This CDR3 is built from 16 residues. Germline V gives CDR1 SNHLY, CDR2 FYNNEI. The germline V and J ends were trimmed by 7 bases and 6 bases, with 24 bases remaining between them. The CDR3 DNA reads TGTGCCAGCACCGAAGCAGGGGTCCCAGGGTGGCATGGCTACACCTTC. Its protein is CASTEAGVPGWHGYTF.

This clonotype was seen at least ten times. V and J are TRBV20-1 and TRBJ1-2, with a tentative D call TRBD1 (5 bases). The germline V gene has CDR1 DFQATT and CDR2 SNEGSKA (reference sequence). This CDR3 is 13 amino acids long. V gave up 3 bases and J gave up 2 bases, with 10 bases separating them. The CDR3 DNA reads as TGCAGTGCTAGGCCAGGGCCCAACTATGGCTACACCTTC. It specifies CSARPGPNYGYTF.

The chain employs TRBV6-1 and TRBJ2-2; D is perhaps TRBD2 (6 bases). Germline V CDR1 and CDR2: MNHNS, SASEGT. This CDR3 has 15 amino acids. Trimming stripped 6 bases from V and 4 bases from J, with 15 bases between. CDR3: CASSSGGAPTGELFF. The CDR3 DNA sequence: TGTGCCAGCAGCTCAGGAGGGGCCCCCACCGGGGAGCTGTTTTTT.

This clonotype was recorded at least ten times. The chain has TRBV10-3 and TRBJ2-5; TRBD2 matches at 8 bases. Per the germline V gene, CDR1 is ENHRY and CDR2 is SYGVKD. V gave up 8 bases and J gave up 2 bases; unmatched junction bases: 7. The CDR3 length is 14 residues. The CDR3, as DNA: TGTGCCATCTCCGTAACTAGCGGACAAGAGACCCAGTACTTC. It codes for CAISVTSGQETQYF.

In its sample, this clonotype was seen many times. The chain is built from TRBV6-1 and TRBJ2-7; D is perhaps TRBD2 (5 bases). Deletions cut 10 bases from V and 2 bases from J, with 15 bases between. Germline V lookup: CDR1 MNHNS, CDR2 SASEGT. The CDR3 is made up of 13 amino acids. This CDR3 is CATQYRGAYEQYF. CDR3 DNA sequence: TGTGCCACGCAATATCGGGGTGCCTACGAGCAGTACTTC.

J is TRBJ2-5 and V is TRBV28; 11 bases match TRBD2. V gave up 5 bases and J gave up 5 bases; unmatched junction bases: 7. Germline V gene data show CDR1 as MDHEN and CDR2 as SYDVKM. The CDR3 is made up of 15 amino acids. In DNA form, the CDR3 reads TGTGCCAGCAGTCAGACTAGCGGGATGCGGGAGACCCAGTACTTC. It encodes CASSQTSGMRETQYF.

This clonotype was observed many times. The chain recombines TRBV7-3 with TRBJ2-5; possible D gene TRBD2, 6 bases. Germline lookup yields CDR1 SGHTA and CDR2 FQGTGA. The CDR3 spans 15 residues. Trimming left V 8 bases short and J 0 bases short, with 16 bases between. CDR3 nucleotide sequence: TGTGCCAGCGCCTCCGTCGGGGGTCACCAAGAGACCCAGTACTTC. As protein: CASASVGGHQETQYF.

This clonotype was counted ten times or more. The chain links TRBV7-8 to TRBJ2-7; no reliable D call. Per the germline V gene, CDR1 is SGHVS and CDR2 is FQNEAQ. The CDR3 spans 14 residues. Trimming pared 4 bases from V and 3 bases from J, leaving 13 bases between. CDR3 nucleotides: TGTGCCAGCAGCTCTTTGGGAAATGTCTACGAGCAGTACTTC. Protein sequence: CASSSLGNVYEQYF.

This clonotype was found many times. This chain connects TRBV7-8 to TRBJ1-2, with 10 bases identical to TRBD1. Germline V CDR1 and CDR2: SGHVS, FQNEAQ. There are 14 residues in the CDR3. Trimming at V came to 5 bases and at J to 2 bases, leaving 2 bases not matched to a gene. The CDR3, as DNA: TGTGCCAGCAGCCAGGGACAGGGGAACTATGGCTACACCTTC. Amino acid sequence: CASSQGQGNYGYTF.

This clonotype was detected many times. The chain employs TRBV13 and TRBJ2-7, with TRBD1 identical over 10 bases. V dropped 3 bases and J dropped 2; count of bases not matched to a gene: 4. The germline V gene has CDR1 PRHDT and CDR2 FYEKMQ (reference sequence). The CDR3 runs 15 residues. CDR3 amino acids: CASSFEGQGTYEQYF. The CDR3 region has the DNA TGTGCCAGCAGCTTCGAGGGACAGGGGACCTACGAGCAGTACTTC.

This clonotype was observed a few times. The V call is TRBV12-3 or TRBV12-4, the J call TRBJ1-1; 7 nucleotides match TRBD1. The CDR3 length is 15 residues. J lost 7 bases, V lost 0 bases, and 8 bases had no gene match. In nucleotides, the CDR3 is TGTGCCAGCAGTTTAGCCCACAGGGGACCCAATGAAGCTTTCTTT. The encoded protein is CASSLAHRGPNEAFF.

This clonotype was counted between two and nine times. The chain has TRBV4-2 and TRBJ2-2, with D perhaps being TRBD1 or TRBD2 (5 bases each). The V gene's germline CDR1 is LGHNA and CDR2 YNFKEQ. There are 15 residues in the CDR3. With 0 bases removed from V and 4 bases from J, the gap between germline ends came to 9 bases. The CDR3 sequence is CASSQDLGTTGELFF. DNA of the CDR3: TGTGCCAGCAGCCAAGATCTCGGGACCACCGGGGAGCTGTTTTTT.

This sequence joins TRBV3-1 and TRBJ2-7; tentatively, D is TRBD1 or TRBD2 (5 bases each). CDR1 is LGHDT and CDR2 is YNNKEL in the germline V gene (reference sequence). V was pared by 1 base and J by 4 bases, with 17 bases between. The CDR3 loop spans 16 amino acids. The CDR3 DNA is TGTGCCAGCAGCCAAGGTCCCAGCCCGGGGCTTTACGAGCAGTACTTC. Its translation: CASSQGPSPGLYEQYF.